Below, 12 T cell receptor beta chains from the same sample are listed, as sequenced in a study of cytomegalovirus exposure and HLA in healthy donors. 13 Jbeta primers and 60 Vbeta primers were used for the PCR. The repertoire was sequenced with immunoSEQ multiplex PCR; TCRdb's copy has only in-frame clones and lacks some. The table has approximately 150,000 clones, 60% to 80% seen once. Sequencing was done on a sample of PBMCs. These TCRs come from a female donor in good health and CMV-seronegative.

This clone has just one count. CDR3 region: CASSEQTSSTDTQYF. The CDR3 DNA is TGCGCCAGCAGCGAACAGACATCTAGCACAGATACGCAGTATTTT. The V call is TRBV5-1, the J call TRBJ2-3; no definite D call. CDR1 and CDR2 from the germline V gene are SGHRS and YFSETQ. The V end was cut by 4 bases, the J end by 0 bases, with 12 bases between. The CDR3 is made up of 15 amino acids.

The chain uses TRBV27 and TRBJ2-5, with 7 positions matching TRBD2. Germline V CDR1 and CDR2: MNHEY, SMNVEV (reference sequence). The CDR3 has 15 residues. Losses at the gene ends were 3 bases for V and 5 bases for J; bases not matched to a gene: 9. For the CDR3, the DNA is TGTGCCAGCAGTTTTGTGGGGGAGGGCTCGGAGACCCAGTACTTC. The encoded protein is CASSFVGEGSETQYF.

This chain links TRBV28 with TRBJ1-2, with D tentatively TRBD1 (6 bases). This CDR3 is 15 amino acids long. The V and J ends lost 2 bases and 0 bases respectively, with 10 bases between them. The germline CDR1 and CDR2 sequences are MDHEN and SYDVKM. The CDR3 reads CASSLQDRSNYGYTF. CDR3 DNA sequence: TGTGCCAGCAGTTTACAGGACAGATCTAACTATGGCTACACCTTC.

This chain uses TRBV5-1 with TRBJ1-2, with 10 bases lining up with TRBD1. With 0 bases clipped from V and 2 bases from J, the junction kept 1 base outside the gene matches. The CDR3 is 15 amino acids. The germline V gene has CDR1 SGHRS and CDR2 YFSETQ. CDR3 protein: CASSLGQGANYGYTF. DNA for the CDR3: TGCGCCAGCAGCTTGGGACAGGGGGCCAACTATGGCTACACCTTC. Variable domain in full (rest from reference TRBV5-1 and TRBJ1-2): KAGVTQTPRYLIKTRGQQVTLSCSPISGHRSVSWYQQTPGQGLQFLFEYFSETQRNKGNFPGRFSGRQFSNSRSEMNVSTLELGDSALYLCASSLGQGANYGYTFGSGTRLTVV.

This clone occurred once. The J gene is TRBJ2-5, the V gene TRBV5-1, with 7 bases aligning to TRBD2. Germline V gene lookup returns CDR1 SGHRS and CDR2 YFSETQ. This CDR3 comprises 15 residues. Trimming at V came to 0 bases and at J to 5 bases, leaving 7 bases not matched to a gene. CDR3 sequence (DNA): TGCGCCAGCAGCTTGGAGCGGGGATATGGGGAGACCCAGTACTTC. This sequence encodes CASSLERGYGETQYF.

This clone came up once. The chain couples TRBV19 to TRBJ1-1, with 7 bases fitting TRBD1. Trimming at V came to 3 bases and at J to 2 bases, leaving 21 bases not matched to a gene. Germline V gene lookup returns CDR1 LNHDA and CDR2 SQIVND (reference sequence). The CDR3 runs to 20 residues. CDR3 in DNA: TGTGCCAGTAGTATTTCCCCCTTACAGGGGAGTGGAAGTGAAAACACTGAAGCTTTCTTT. This translates into CASSISPLQGSGSENTEAFF.

This chain uses TRBV6-1 with TRBJ2-5, with 7 bases aligning to TRBD1. This CDR3 is 16 amino acids long. Germline CDR1 MNHNS, CDR2 SASEGT. The ends lost 4 bases at V and 3 bases at J; junction bases unmatched: 11. The CDR3 DNA reads as TGTGCCAGCAGTGGCGTGATTAGGCAGGGGGAAGAGACCCAGTACTTC. Residues: CASSGVIRQGEETQYF.

The chain employs TRBV6-1 and TRBJ1-4; 8 nucleotides match TRBD1. With 11 bases clipped from V and 4 bases from J, the junction kept 9 bases outside the gene matches. The length of the CDR3 is 14 residues. The germline gives CDR1 MNHNS, CDR2 SASEGT. CDR3 protein: CAGAPGQGNEKLFF. The CDR3 nucleotides read TGTGCCGGTGCCCCCGGACAGGGTAATGAAAAACTGTTTTTT.

This chain joins TRBV7-2 and TRBJ2-2; TRBD2 might be the D (6 bases). Trimming took 5 bases from V and 6 from J, leaving 10 bases between them. CDR3 length equals 13 residues. Germline CDR1 and CDR2: SGHTA and FQGNSA. The CDR3 DNA follows: TGTGCCAGCAGCCGACCGGGGGCCGGGGAGCTGTTTTTT. Translating gives CASSRPGAGELFF.

The chain joins TRBV18 to TRBJ2-4; maybe TRBD2 (6 bases). V lost 0 bases to trimming and J lost 8 bases, with 20 bases between them. The CDR3 consists of 17 residues. Germline CDR1 reads KGHSH; CDR2 reads LQKENI. The CDR3 DNA is TGTGCCAGCTCACCACCGGCACCGCGGGACGGGGGTTACATTCAGTACTTC. Protein product: CASSPPAPRDGGYIQYF.

V and J are TRBV10-3 and TRBJ2-1; 9 positions agree with TRBD1. Trimming cost V 10 bases and J 5 bases; bases outside gene matches: 6. Germline assignment: CDR1 ENHRY and CDR2 SYGVKD. The CDR3 has 13 residues. The CDR3 protein is CATVQGADNEQFF. The CDR3 bases are TGTGCCACCGTACAGGGGGCGGACAATGAGCAGTTCTTC.

The CDR3 nucleotides are TGTGCCAGCAGTGGGGACAGGGATAACTATGGCTACACCTTC. This gives the protein CASSGDRDNYGYTF. The chain uses TRBV6-1 and TRBJ1-2; 9 bases map to TRBD1. Germline values: CDR1 MNHNS, CDR2 SASEGT. The CDR3 consists of 14 residues. Germline trimming cut 4 bases from V and 1 base from J; bases unmatched to any gene: 1.